In its sample, the clone carrying this T cell receptor beta chain was seen many times. The entry originates in a study of patients and donors after allogeneic stem cell transplantation. V was clipped by 6 bases and J by 2 bases; unmatched bases: 9. There are 15 residues in the CDR3. CDR1 and CDR2 (germline): SGHRS, YFSETQ. Via MiXCR, TCRdb re-called the RT-PCR reads, giving one row per CDR3 protein. This sample carries about 960,000 distinct CDR3 sequences, roughly 18% of them seen once, and the ten largest clones take 5% to 7.5%. The sample comprised blood, either unsorted or a sorted T cell fraction (not recorded which). The gene calls are TRBV5-1 and TRBJ2-3; 7 bases map to TRBD1. This TCR was sampled from a human donor who was either an allogeneic HSCT recipient or a stem cell or donor lymphocyte infusion donor (not recorded which). It is not recorded whose cells these are; they may come from a transplant donor. The CDR3: CASTFGGQITDTQYF. The CDR3 DNA reads TGCGCCAGCACCTTTGGGGGACAGATCACAGATACGCAGTATTTT.